Each of the 14 T cell receptor beta chains below was sequenced from the same sample in a study of CD8+ T cells in alopecia areata. Investigators isolated RNA and reverse transcribed it into cDNA to act as the sequencing template. Repertoires were generated with immunoSEQ multiplex PCR, while TCRdb's copy carries only in-frame clones and drops some. The data show about 190,000 clones, with 60% seen just once and roughly 0.71% held by the top ten. Noted treatment: oral pan-JAK inhibitor, 5-10 mg twice daily. The sequencing here drew on CD4+ T cells sorted from blood, taken at week 4, from a patient treated with tofacitinib. The receptors here all came from a human donor with alopecia areata.

This CDR3 is CASMAGHDNQPQHF. For the CDR3, the DNA is TGTGCCAGTATGGCAGGGCATGACAATCAGCCCCAGCATTTT. The rearrangement uses TRBV19 and TRBJ1-5; tentative D call: TRBD1 (5 bases). The CDR3 totals 14 residues. The germline V gene encodes CDR1 LNHDA and CDR2 SQIVND (reference sequence). Trimming took 7 bases from V and 3 from J, leaving 13 bases between them.

A word on this clone: Other nucleotide sequences in the sample specify the same CDR3. This chain joins TRBV30 and TRBJ1-5, with D possibly TRBD1 on 6 matching bases. CDR3 length: 13 amino acids. With 3 bases removed from V and 4 bases from J, the gap between germline ends came to 10 bases. The germline gives CDR1 GTSNPN, CDR2 SVGIG (reference sequence). The CDR3 DNA is TGTGCCTGGAGAGGTACAGGGAATCAGCCCCAGCATTTT. This encodes CAWRGTGNQPQHF.

This clone has just a few counts. The chain links TRBV29-1 to TRBJ2-7; possibly TRBD1 or TRBD2 for D (7 bases each). Per the germline V gene, CDR1 is SQVTM and CDR2 is ANQGSEA. V was pared by 6 bases and J by 4 bases, with 13 bases between. The CDR3 spans 12 residues. In nucleotides, the CDR3 is TGCAGCGTCAGGGGGGGGTGGTACGAGCAGTACTTC. It is translated as CSVRGGWYEQYF.

This clone turned up a few times. V usage is TRBV7-2 and J usage is TRBJ2-5, with a weak D call TRBD2 (6 bases). CDR3 length equals 13 residues. Between the trimmed V and J ends, which lost 5 bases and 3 bases, there was a span of 10 bases. Germline V lookup: CDR1 SGHTA, CDR2 FQGNSA. The DNA for the CDR3 is TGTGCCAGCAGCCGGGACTGGAAAGAGACCCAGTACTTC. This sequence encodes CASSRDWKETQYF.

J is TRBJ2-5 and V is TRBV19, with D uncertain. The assigned J gene may be wrong: the sequence end matches TRBJ2-7 better. The CDR3 is 14 residues long. Per the germline V gene, CDR1 is LNHDA and CDR2 is SQIVND (reference sequence). DNA for the CDR3: TGTGCCAGTAGCAACGGTAAACCTTCCTACGAGCAGTACTTC. It translates to CASSNGKPSYEQYF.

The V and J genes are TRBV9 and TRBJ2-7; D is uncertain. Germline CDR1 reads SGDLS; CDR2 reads YYNGEE. This CDR3 has 11 residues. Trimming removed 0 bases at V and 4 bases at J, with 2 bases between. This CDR3 is CASSVGYEQYF. The CDR3 DNA sequence: TGTGCCAGCAGCGTAGGTTACGAGCAGTACTTC.

This clone occurred a few times. V usage is TRBV6-1 and J usage is TRBJ1-1, with D hard to call. This CDR3 contains 13 residues. The V end was cut by 4 bases, the J end by 2 bases, with 8 bases between. Germline lookup yields CDR1 MNHNS and CDR2 SASEGT. CDR3 sequence (DNA): TGTGCCAGCAGTGCTAGACACAACACTGAAGCTTTCTTT. Its translation: CASSARHNTEAFF.

The chain is built from TRBV15 and TRBJ2-7; weak D call: TRBD2 (8 bases). Germline V gene sequence: CDR1 LNHNV, CDR2 YYDKDF (reference sequence). The CDR3 consists of 15 residues. Trimming stripped 5 bases from V and 5 bases from J, with 19 bases between. DNA for the CDR3: TGTGCCACCAGCCCAGGGGGACTAGTGATGGACGAGCAGTACTTC. Its translation is CATSPGGLVMDEQYF.

V gene TRBV5-1 combines with J gene TRBJ1-4, with D perhaps TRBD1 (6 bases). Germline CDR1 reads SGHRS; CDR2 reads YFSETQ. The CDR3 totals 15 residues. The V gene lost 0 bases and the J gene lost 6 bases, with 12 bases spanning the gap. The CDR3 nucleotides read TGCGCCAGCAGCTTGGGTACATCAGGGGATGAAAAACTGTTTTTT. Its translation: CASSLGTSGDEKLFF.

The genes are TRBV11-2 and TRBJ2-5; 7 bases align to TRBD2. The CDR3 totals 14 residues. V shed 5 bases, J shed 8 bases, and the junction held 11 bases outside the gene matches. Per germline, CDR1 SGHAT and CDR2 FQNNGV. Here the CDR3 reads CASSLTSAQGTQYF. The CDR3 DNA follows: TGTGCCAGCAGCCTCACTAGCGCCCAAGGAACCCAGTACTTC.

The J gene is TRBJ2-3, the V gene TRBV29-1; 8 nucleotides align to TRBD2. This CDR3 contains 14 residues. The germline V gene encodes CDR1 SQVTM and CDR2 ANQGSEA. V trimming: 5 bases; J trimming: 7 bases; junction bases outside the gene matches: 11. CDR3 loop: CSVQIAGRPNTQYF. CDR3 coding DNA: TGCAGCGTTCAGATAGCGGGAAGACCAAATACGCAGTATTTT.

This clone has more than one count but fewer than ten. The chain combines TRBV6-5 with TRBJ1-2; 7 bases are a match to TRBD1. Germline CDR1 is MNHEY and CDR2 is SVGAGI. This CDR3 is built from 13 residues. V lost 6 bases and J lost 7; bases outside the gene matches: 8. The CDR3 is CASRQSGGGGYTF. The DNA of the CDR3 is TGTGCCAGCAGACAATCAGGGGGTGGTGGCTACACCTTC.

The CDR3 loop is CASSPNRDTQYF. The CDR3 nucleotides are TGTGCCAGCAGCCCTAACCGGGATACGCAGTATTTT. The chain links TRBV11-2 to TRBJ2-3; D not certain. The CDR3 runs 12 residues. CDR1 and CDR2 from the germline V gene are SGHAT and FQNNGV. Trimming stripped 5 bases from V and 6 bases from J, with 9 bases between.

V usage is TRBV11-2 and J usage is TRBJ2-5, with 8 bases that match TRBD1. Per germline, CDR1 SGHAT and CDR2 FQNNGV. CDR3 length: 16 amino acids. The V gene end was trimmed by 5 bases and the J gene end by 5 bases; junction bases not matched to a gene: 13. CDR3 in amino acids: CASSPWTGRISETQYF. In DNA form, the CDR3 reads TGTGCCAGCAGCCCCTGGACAGGGCGTATTAGTGAGACCCAGTACTTC. Full variable domain (rest looked up from reference TRBV11-2 and TRBJ2-5): EAGVAQSPRYKIIEKRQSVAFWCNPISGHATLYWYQQILGQGPKLLIQFQNNGVVDDSQLPKDRFSAERLKGVDSTLKIQPAKLEDSAVYLCASSPWTGRISETQYFGPGTRLLVL.